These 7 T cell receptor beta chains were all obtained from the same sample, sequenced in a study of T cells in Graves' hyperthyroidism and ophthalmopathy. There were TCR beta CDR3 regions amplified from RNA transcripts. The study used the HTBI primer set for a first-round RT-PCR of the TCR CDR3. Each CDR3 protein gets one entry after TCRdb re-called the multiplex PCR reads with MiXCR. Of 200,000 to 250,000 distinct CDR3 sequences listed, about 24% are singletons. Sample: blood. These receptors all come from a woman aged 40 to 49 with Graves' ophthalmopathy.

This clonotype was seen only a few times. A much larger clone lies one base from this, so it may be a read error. CDR3 loop: CGVGRGWTEAFF. For the CDR3, the DNA is TGCGGCGTTGGTCGGGGATGGACTGAAGCTTTCTTT. The chain recombines TRBV29-1 with TRBJ1-1; D is unclear. Germline CDR1 SQVTM, CDR2 ANQGSEA. The CDR3 sequence is 12 residues long.

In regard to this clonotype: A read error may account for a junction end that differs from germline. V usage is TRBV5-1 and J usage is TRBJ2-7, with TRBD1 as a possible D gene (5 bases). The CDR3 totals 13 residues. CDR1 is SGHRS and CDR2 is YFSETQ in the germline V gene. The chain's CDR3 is CASSFDSSSEQYF. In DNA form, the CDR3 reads TGCGCCAGCAGCTTTGACAGTTCCTCCGAGCAGTACTTC.

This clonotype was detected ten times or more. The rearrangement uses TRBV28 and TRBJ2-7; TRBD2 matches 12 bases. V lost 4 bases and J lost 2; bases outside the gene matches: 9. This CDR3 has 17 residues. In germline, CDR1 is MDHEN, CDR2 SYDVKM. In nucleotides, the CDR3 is TGTGCCAGCAGTTCCCCCTTGACTAGCGGGAGAACCTACGAGCAGTACTTC. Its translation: CASSSPLTSGRTYEQYF. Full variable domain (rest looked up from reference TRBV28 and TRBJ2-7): DVKVTQSSRYLVKRTGEKVFLECVQDMDHENMFWYRQDPGLGLRLIYFSYDVKMKEKGDIPEGYSVSREKKERFSLILESASTNQTSMYLCASSSPLTSGRTYEQYFGPGTRLTVT.

The CDR3 reads CAISELDREHGYTF. The CDR3 DNA is TGTGCCATCAGTGAGTTAGACAGAGAGCATGGCTACACCTTC. The V and J genes are TRBV10-3 and TRBJ1-2; a possible D gene is TRBD1 (5 bases). V was pared by 1 base and J by 6 bases, with 12 bases between. The CDR3 loop spans 14 amino acids. CDR1 and CDR2 (germline): ENHRY, SYGVKD.

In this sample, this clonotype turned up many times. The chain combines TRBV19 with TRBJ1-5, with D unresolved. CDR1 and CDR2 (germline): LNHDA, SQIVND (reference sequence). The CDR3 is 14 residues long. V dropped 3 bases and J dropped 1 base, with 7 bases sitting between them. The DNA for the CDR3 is TGTGCCAGTAGTATTGGAGGGAGCAATCAGCCCCAGCATTTT. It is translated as CASSIGGSNQPQHF. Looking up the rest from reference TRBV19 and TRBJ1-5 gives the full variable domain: DGGITQSPKYLFRKEGQNVTLSCEQNLNHDAMYWYRQDPGQGLRLIYYSQIVNDFQKGDIAEGYSVSREKKESFPLTVTSAQKNPTAFYLCASSIGGSNQPQHFGDGTRLSIL.

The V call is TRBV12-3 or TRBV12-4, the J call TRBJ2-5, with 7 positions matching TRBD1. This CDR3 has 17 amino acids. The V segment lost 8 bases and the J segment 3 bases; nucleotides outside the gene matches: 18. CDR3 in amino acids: CASGPPPRDREKETQYF. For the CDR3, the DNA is TGTGCCAGCGGCCCTCCCCCCCGGGACAGAGAAAAAGAGACCCAGTACTTC.

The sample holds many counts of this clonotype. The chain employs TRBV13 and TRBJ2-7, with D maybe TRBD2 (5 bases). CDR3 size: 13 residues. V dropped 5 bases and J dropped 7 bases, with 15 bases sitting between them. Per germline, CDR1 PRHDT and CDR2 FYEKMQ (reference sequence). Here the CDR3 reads CASSKYSVWEQYF. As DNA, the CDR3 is TGTGCCAGCAGCAAATATAGCGTTTGGGAGCAGTACTTC.